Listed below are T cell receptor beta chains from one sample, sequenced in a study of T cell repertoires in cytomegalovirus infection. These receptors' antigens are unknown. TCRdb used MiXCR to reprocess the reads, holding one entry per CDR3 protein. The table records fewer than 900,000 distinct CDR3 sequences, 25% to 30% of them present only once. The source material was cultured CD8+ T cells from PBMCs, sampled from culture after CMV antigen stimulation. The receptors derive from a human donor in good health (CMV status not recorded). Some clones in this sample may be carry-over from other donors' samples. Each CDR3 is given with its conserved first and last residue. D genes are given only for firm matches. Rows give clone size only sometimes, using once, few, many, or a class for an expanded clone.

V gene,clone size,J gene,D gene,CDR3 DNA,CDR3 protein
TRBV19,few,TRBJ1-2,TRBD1,TGTGCCACCACCCCCGGGACAGCGTTTGGAGACTACACCTTC,CATTPGTAFGDYTF
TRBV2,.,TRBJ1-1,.,TGTGCCAGCATCGAGAGACCTGAAGCTTTCTTT,CASIERPEAFF
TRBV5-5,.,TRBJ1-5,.,TGTGCCAGCAGCCCTACAGGGCCCGGGAGCAATCAGCCCCAGCATTTT,CASSPTGPGSNQPQHF
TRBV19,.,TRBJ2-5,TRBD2,TGTGCCAGTAGTCCCTGGGGAGGGGAAGACCAGTACTTC,CASSPWGGEDQYF
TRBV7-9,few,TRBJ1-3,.,TGTGCCAGCAGCGGGACGGCACGCTCTGGAAACACCATATATTTT,CASSGTARSGNTIYF
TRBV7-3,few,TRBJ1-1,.,TGTGCCAGCAGCCCTGGGACGGCAGGGAACACTGAAGCTTTCTTT,CASSPGTAGNTEAFF
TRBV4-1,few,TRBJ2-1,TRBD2,TGTGCCAGCAGCCAAGATACGGAGAACGGGGGGGTTAACAATGAGCAGTTCTTC,CASSQDTENGGVNNEQFF
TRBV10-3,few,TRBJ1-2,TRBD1,TGTGCCAGTTCGGGACAGATCTATGGCTACACCTTC,CASSGQIYGYTF
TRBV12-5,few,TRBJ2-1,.,TGTGCTAGTGGTAAAGACAGGGAGCAGTTCTTC,CASGKDREQFF
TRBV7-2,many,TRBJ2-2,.,TGTGCCAGCAGCGAGTACACCGGGGAGCTGTTTTTT,CASSEYTGELFF
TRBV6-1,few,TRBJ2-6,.,TGTGCCAGCAGTATACGGGGGGCCAACGTCCTGACTTTC,CASSIRGANVLTF
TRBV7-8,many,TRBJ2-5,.,TGTGCCAGCAGCTTAGTTGTGGGCCCGCAAGAGACCCAGTACTTC,CASSLVVGPQETQYF
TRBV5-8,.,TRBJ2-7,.,TGTGCCAGCAGCATGGGGACGGGGCCCTCCCACAAGCAGTACTTC,CASSMGTGPSHKQYF
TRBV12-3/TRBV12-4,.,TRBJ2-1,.,TGTGCCAGCAGCTACGTAGTTCTCAATGAGCAGTTCTTC,CASSYVVLNEQFF
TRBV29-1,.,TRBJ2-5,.,TGCAGCGCCGAGTGGCAGGACGAAGAGGCCCAGTACTTC,CSAEWQDEEAQYF
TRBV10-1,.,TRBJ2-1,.,TGCGCCAGCAGTGAGTCGGGGACGGGGGCCTACAATGAGCAGTTCTTC,CASSESGTGAYNEQFF
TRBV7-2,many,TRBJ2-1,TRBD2,TGTGCCAGCAGCTCTAGCGGGGGGGCCCAGCATGAGCAGTTCTTC,CASSSSGGAQHEQFF
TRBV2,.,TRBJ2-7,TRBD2,TGTGCCAGCACCGAAGGAACTAGCGCCTCCTACGAGCAGTACTTC,CASTEGTSASYEQYF
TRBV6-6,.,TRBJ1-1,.,TGTGCCAGCAGTTACCTCAGTGATGACACTGAAGCTTTCTTT,CASSYLSDDTEAFF
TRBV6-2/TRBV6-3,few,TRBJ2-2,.,TGTGCCAGCACCCCAGGGAGTCCCGGGGAGCTGTTTTTT,CASTPGSPGELFF
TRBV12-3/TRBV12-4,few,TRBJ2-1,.,TGTGCCATTACATCCGGCTCCTACAATGAGCAGTTCTTC,CAITSGSYNEQFF
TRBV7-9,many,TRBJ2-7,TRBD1,TGTGCCAGCAGCCAGACGAGGGACAGCTTCTACGAGCAGTACTTC,CASSQTRDSFYEQYF
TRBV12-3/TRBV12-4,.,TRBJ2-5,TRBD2,TGTGCCAGCAGTCCCCGCCCCGGGACTAGCGGGGAAATCCAAGAGATCCAGTACTTC,CASSPRPGTSGEIQEIQYF
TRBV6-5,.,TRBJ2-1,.,TGTGCCAGCCTGGGGGGCAGTGAGCAGTTCTTC,CASLGGSEQFF
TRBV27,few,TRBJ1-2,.,TGTGCCAGCAGTTTATCGGGCTTTGCTAACTATGGCTACACCTTC,CASSLSGFANYGYTF
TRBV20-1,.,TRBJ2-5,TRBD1,TGCAGTGCATCGAGCAATGGACAGGGGGGGGAGACCCAGTACTTC,CSASSNGQGGETQYF
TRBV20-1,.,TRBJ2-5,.,TGCAGTGCTAGAGATCACGGGGCTGGGGAGACCCAGTACTTC,CSARDHGAGETQYF